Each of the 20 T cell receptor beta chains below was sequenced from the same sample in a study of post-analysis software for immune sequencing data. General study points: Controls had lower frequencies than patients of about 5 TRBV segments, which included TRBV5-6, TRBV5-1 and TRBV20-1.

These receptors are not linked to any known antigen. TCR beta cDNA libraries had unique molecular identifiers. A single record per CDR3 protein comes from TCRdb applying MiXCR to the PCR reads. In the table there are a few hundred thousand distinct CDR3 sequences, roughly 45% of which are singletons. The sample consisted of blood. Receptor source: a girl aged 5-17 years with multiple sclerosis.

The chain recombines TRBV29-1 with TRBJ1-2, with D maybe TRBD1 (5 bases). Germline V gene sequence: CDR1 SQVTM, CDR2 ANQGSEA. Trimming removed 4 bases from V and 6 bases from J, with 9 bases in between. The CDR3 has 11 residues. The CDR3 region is CSVGTRDGYTF. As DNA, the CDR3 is TGCAGCGTTGGGACCAGGGATGGCTACACCTTC. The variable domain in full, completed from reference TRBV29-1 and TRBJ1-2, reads SAVISQKPSRDICQRGTSLTIQCQVDSQVTMMFWYRQQPGQSLTLIATANQGSEATYESGFVIDKFPISRPNLTFSTLTVSNMSPEDSSIYLCSVGTRDGYTFGSGTRLTVV.

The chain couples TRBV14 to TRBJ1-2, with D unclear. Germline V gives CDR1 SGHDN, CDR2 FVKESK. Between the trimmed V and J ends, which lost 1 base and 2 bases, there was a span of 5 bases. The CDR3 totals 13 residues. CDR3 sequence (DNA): TGTGCCAGCAGCCAAGTATGGAACTATGGCTACACCTTC. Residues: CASSQVWNYGYTF.

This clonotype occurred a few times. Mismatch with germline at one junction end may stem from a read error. CDR3 nucleotides: TGTGCTAGCAGCCCCCACCGGACCCAACAGGAGACCCAGTACTTC. It is translated as CASSPHRTQQETQYF. The chain links TRBV7-7 to TRBJ2-5; the D is unclear. The germline V gene encodes CDR1 SSHAT and CDR2 FNYEAQ (reference sequence). The CDR3 spans 15 residues.

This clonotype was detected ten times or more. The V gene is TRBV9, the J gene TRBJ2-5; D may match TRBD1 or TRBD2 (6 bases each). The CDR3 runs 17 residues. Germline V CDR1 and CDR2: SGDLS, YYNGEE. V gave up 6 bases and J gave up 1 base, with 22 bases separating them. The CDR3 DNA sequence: TGTGCCAGCACCAACATGCGGGGACACCGTTTCCAAGAGACCCAGTACTTC. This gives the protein CASTNMRGHRFQETQYF.

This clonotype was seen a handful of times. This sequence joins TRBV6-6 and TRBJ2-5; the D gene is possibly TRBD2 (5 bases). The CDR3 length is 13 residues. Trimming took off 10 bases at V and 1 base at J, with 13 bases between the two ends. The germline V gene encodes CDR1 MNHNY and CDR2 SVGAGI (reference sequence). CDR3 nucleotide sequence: TGTGCCACCCGTCGGAGGATCCAAGAGACCCAGTACTTC. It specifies CATRRRIQETQYF.

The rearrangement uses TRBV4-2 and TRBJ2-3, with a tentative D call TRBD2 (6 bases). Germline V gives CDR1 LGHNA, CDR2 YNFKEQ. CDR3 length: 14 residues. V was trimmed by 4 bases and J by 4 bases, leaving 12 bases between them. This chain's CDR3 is CASSRGEVSDTQYF. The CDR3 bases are TGTGCCAGCAGCCGGGGGGAAGTCTCAGATACGCAGTATTTT.

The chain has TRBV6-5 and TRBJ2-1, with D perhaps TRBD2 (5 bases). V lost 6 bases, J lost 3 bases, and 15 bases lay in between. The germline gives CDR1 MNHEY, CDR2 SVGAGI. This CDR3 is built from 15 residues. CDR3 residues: CASRQTPSFYNEQFF. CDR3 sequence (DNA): TGTGCCAGCAGACAAACCCCTAGCTTCTACAATGAGCAGTTCTTC.

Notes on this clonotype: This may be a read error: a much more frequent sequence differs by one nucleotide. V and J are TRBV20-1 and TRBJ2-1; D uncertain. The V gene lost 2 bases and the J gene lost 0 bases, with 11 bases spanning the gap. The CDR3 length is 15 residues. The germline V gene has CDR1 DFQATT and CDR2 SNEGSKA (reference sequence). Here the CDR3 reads CSARLVDHSYNEQFF. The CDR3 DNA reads TGCAGTGCTAGACTGGTGGACCACTCCTACAATGAGCAGTTCTTC.

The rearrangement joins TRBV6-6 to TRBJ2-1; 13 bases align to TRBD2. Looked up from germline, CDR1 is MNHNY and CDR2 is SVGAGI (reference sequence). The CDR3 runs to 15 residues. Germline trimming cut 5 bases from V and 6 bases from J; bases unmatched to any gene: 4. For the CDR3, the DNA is TGTGCCAGCAGTGGGGGACTAGCGGGAACCAATGAGCAGTTCTTC. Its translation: CASSGGLAGTNEQFF.

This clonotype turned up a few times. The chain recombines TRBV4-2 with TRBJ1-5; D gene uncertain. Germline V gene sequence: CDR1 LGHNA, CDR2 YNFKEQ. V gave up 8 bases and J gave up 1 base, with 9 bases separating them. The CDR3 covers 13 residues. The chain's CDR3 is CASGPSSNQPQHF. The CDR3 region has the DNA TGTGCCAGCGGTCCTTCCAGCAATCAGCCCCAGCATTTT.

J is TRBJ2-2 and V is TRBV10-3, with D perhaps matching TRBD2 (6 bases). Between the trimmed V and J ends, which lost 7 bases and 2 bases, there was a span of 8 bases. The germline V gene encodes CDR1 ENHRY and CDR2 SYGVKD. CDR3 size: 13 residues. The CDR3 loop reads CAIMGGNTGELFF. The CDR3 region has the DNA TGTGCCATCATGGGGGGAAACACCGGGGAGCTGTTTTTT.

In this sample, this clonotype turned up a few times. The CDR3 nucleotides read TGCGCCAGCAGCAGGACAGGGTCCGGCACTGAAGCTTTCTTT. This gives the protein CASSRTGSGTEAFF. The chain is built from TRBV5-1 and TRBJ1-1; 8 nucleotides match TRBD1. The germline CDR1 and CDR2 sequences are SGHRS and YFSETQ. The trim removed 4 bases at V and 4 bases at J, leaving 6 bases unmatched. The CDR3 spans 14 residues.

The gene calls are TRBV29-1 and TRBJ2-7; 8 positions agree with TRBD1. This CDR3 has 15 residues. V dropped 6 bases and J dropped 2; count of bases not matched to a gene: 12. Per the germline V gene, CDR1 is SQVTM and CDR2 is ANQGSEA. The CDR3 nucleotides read TGCAGCGTGTCCCTCGACAGGGGTGATCCCTACGAGCAGTACTTC. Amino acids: CSVSLDRGDPYEQYF.

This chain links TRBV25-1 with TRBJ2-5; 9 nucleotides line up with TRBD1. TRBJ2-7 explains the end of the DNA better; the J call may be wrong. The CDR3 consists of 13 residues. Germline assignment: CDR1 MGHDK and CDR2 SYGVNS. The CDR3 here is CASADRGEDEQYF. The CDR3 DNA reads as TGTGCCAGCGCGGACAGGGGCGAGGACGAGCAGTACTTC.

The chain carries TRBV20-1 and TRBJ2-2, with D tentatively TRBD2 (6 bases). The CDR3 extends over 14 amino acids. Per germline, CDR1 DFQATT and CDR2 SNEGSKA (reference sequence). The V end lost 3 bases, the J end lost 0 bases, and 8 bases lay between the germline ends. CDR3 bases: TGCAGTGCTAGTCGCGGGACGAACACCGGGGAGCTGTTTTTT. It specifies CSASRGTNTGELFF.

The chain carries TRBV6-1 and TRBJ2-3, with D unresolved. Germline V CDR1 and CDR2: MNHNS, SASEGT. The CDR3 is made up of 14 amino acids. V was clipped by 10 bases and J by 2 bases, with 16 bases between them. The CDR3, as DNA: TGTGCCATCGGGCTAAAGCCCGACACAGATACGCAGTATTTT. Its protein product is CAIGLKPDTDTQYF.

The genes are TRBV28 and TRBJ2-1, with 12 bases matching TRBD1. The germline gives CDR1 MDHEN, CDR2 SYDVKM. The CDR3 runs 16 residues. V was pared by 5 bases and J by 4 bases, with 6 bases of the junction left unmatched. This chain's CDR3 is CASSTRGQGAYNEQFF. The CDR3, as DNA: TGTGCCAGCAGTACCCGGGGACAGGGGGCATACAATGAGCAGTTCTTC.

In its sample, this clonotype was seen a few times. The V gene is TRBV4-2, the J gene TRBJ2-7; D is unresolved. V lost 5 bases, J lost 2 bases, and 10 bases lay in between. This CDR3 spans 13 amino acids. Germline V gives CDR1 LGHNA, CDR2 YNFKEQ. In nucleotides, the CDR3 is TGTGCCAGCAGCTCAGTCGCCGCCTACGAGCAGTACTTC. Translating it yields CASSSVAAYEQYF.

The CDR3 region has the DNA TGTGCCACCAGCAGAGTGGAAGATACGCAGTATTTT. Translation: CATSRVEDTQYF. The chain carries TRBV15 and TRBJ2-3; D gene ambiguous. The CDR3 is made up of 12 amino acids. The germline V gene encodes CDR1 LNHNV and CDR2 YYDKDF (reference sequence). V lost 1 base, J lost 5 bases, and 4 bases lay in between.

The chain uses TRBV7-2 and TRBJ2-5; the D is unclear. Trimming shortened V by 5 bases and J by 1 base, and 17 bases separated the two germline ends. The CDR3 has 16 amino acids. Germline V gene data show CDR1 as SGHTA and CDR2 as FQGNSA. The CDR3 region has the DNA TGTGCCAGCAGCAGACGAACGGGTCTAATCCAAGAGACCCAGTACTTC. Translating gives CASSRRTGLIQETQYF.